One sample yielded the 24 T cell receptor beta chains listed below, sequenced in a study of identical twins. TCRdb reprocessed the 5' RACE reads with MiXCR, giving one entry per CDR3 protein. The data hold over 550,000 distinct CDR3 sequences, with around 7.5% observed a single time. This same sample was also part of a study on yellow fever vaccine responses in identical twins.

What was sequenced was PBMCs. The receptors shown here come from a woman between 18 and 29 years old in good health.

The CDR3: CASLYNEQFF. The CDR3 nucleotides are TGTGCCAGCTTGTACAATGAGCAGTTCTTC. The chain has TRBV2 and TRBJ2-1; D is undetermined. This CDR3 contains 10 residues. Germline CDR1 reads SNHLY; CDR2 reads FYNNEI. The V and J ends lost 8 bases and 4 bases respectively, with 3 bases between them.

A few counts support this clonotype. The chain employs TRBV3-1 and TRBJ2-5; 11 nucleotides align to TRBD2. The CDR3 consists of 15 residues. Trimming took 4 bases from V and 5 from J; bases not matched to a gene: 6. CDR1 is LGHDT and CDR2 is YNNKEL in the germline V gene (reference sequence). DNA of the CDR3: TGTGCCAGCAGCCCTACTAGCGGGAGCCGGGAGACCCAGTACTTC. Translation gives CASSPTSGSRETQYF.

This clonotype was observed at least ten times. The rearrangement links TRBV5-1 to TRBJ2-1; TRBD2 matches at 8 bases. V shed 4 bases, J shed 9 bases, and the junction held 12 bases outside the gene matches. This CDR3 is built from 15 residues. Germline CDR1 SGHRS, CDR2 YFSETQ. The CDR3 loop reads CASSAVSGVASEQFF. For the CDR3, the DNA is TGCGCCAGCAGCGCGGTTAGCGGGGTAGCTAGTGAGCAGTTCTTC. Using reference TRBV5-1 and TRBJ2-1 for the parts outside the CDR3, the full variable domain is KAGVTQTPRYLIKTRGQQVTLSCSPISGHRSVSWYQQTPGQGLQFLFEYFSETQRNKGNFPGRFSGRQFSNSRSEMNVSTLELGDSALYLCASSAVSGVASEQFFGPGTRLTVL.

This clonotype was observed many times. V gene TRBV7-9 combines with J gene TRBJ2-3; TRBD2 matches 8 bases. Trimming at V came to 5 bases and at J to 6 bases, leaving 16 bases not matched to a gene. There are 17 residues in the CDR3. CDR1 and CDR2 from the germline V gene are SEHNR and FQNEAQ (reference sequence). CDR3 loop: CASSIPRAGGYVDTQYF. CDR3 sequence (DNA): TGTGCCAGCAGCATCCCTCGCGCGGGAGGATACGTGGATACGCAGTATTTT.

This clonotype was counted a few times. The chain couples TRBV5-6 to TRBJ2-5; TRBD2 agrees at 10 bases. Germline CDR1 is SGHDT and CDR2 is YYEEEE. The CDR3 covers 15 residues. After removal of 4 bases from V and 5 bases from J, the junction contained 8 bases not matched to a gene. The CDR3 DNA sequence: TGTGCCAGCAGCCCGCCGGGACTAGCGAGGGAGACCCAGTACTTC. It specifies CASSPPGLARETQYF.

The chain employs TRBV12-3 or TRBV12-4 and TRBJ2-3, with D possibly TRBD2 on 6 matching bases. V dropped 5 bases and J dropped 2 bases, with 11 bases sitting between them. CDR3 length: 14 amino acids. The CDR3 sequence: CASSRGINTDTQYF. CDR3 in DNA: TGTGCCAGCAGTCGCGGGATTAACACAGATACGCAGTATTTT.

This clonotype was counted a few times. The rearrangement links TRBV11-2 to TRBJ1-2; 7 positions match TRBD1. The CDR3 has 15 amino acids. With V trimmed by 5 bases and J by 6 bases, 12 bases remained unmatched. Looked up from germline, CDR1 is SGHAT and CDR2 is FQNNGV. The CDR3 protein is CASSISYRGPDGYTF. For the CDR3, the DNA is TGTGCCAGCAGCATCTCCTACAGGGGACCCGATGGCTACACCTTC.

This clonotype has ten or more counts. The chain combines TRBV7-9 with TRBJ2-1; D may be TRBD1 (5 bases). The V end lost 1 base, the J end lost 7 bases, and 11 bases lay between the germline ends. The CDR3 is made up of 14 amino acids. Germline V CDR1 and CDR2: SEHNR, FQNEAQ (reference sequence). This chain's CDR3 is CASSLGDSGNEQFF. DNA of the CDR3: TGTGCCAGCAGCTTAGGCGACAGTGGAAATGAGCAGTTCTTC.

The V gene is TRBV12-5, the J gene TRBJ2-5, with D possibly TRBD2 on 6 matching bases. V gave up 1 base and J gave up 3 bases, with 9 bases separating them. The CDR3 has 14 amino acids. Germline V gene sequence: CDR1 LGHNT, CDR2 FRNRAP. For the CDR3, the DNA is TGTGCTAGTGGTTTGGCGGGAGTTAAAGAGACCCAGTACTTC. Its protein is CASGLAGVKETQYF.

This clonotype was counted between two and nine times. The V and J genes are TRBV20-1 and TRBJ2-7; D may be TRBD1 or TRBD2 (5 bases each). CDR1 is DFQATT, CDR2 SNEGSKA, per germline (reference sequence). The CDR3 totals 16 residues. Between the trimmed V and J ends, which lost 0 bases and 4 bases, there was a span of 19 bases. CDR3 sequence reads: CSARDVTWDGKYEQYV. The CDR3 bases are TGCAGTGCTAGAGACGTCACATGGGACGGAAAATACGAGCAGTACGTC.

J is TRBJ1-2 and V is TRBV12-3 or TRBV12-4; TRBD1 is a possible D gene (6 bases). Deletions cut 1 base from V and 12 bases from J, with 9 bases between. The CDR3 is 11 amino acids. The CDR3 here is CASSLGQGNTF. CDR3 coding DNA: TGTGCCAGCAGTTTAGGTCAGGGGAACACCTTC.

V and J are TRBV12-3 or TRBV12-4 and TRBJ2-1; 9 nucleotides match TRBD2. The junction had 4 bases not matched to a gene; V was cut back by 8 bases and J by 2 bases. The CDR3 has 14 residues. The CDR3 spells CASAPSGAYNEQFF. The CDR3 DNA is TGTGCCAGCGCCCCTAGCGGGGCCTACAATGAGCAGTTCTTC.

This clonotype was counted between two and nine times. The J gene is TRBJ1-2, the V gene TRBV7-8; D is uncertain. Per the germline V gene, CDR1 is SGHVS and CDR2 is FQNEAQ. The CDR3 is made up of 14 amino acids. V was cut by 5 bases and J by 4 bases, with 14 bases left in between. CDR3 region: CASSPPAPGYGYTF. Written as DNA, the CDR3 is TGTGCCAGCAGCCCCCCGGCTCCGGGCTATGGCTACACCTTC.

This clonotype was seen a handful of times. This rearrangement joins TRBV28 to TRBJ2-7; a possible D gene is TRBD2 (5 bases). The germline V and J ends were trimmed by 11 bases and 4 bases, with 12 bases remaining between them. The germline V gene encodes CDR1 MDHEN and CDR2 SYDVKM. There are 11 residues in the CDR3. In DNA, the CDR3 is TGTGCCTGCCGGGGTATTTACGAGCAGTACTTC. Encoded protein: CACRGIYEQYF. The full variable domain, rest sourced from reference TRBV28 and TRBJ2-7, is DVKVTQSSRYLVKRTGEKVFLECVQDMDHENMFWYRQDPGLGLRLIYFSYDVKMKEKGDIPEGYSVSREKKERFSLILESASTNQTSMYLCACRGIYEQYFGPGTRLTVT.

This clonotype has a handful of counts. V usage is TRBV4-2 and J usage is TRBJ2-7, with TRBD2 matching over 15 bases. With V trimmed by 3 bases and J by 2 bases, 20 bases remained unmatched. CDR3 length equals 22 residues. Germline loops: CDR1 LGHNA, CDR2 YNFKEQ. The CDR3 DNA follows: TGTGCCAGCAGCCATACCCACATCTCGGGACTAGCGGGAGGACACCGTCCCTACGAGCAGTACTTC. Translating it yields CASSHTHISGLAGGHRPYEQYF.

This clonotype appeared a few times. The chain joins TRBV20-1 to TRBJ2-1, with D possibly being TRBD1 or TRBD2 (5 bases each). The CDR3 has 14 residues. The germline CDR1 and CDR2 sequences are DFQATT and SNEGSKA (reference sequence). Trimming left V 0 bases short and J 6 bases short, with 12 bases between. CDR3 bases: TGCAGTGCTAGAGATCCCAGGGCGGGCAATGAGCAGTTCTTC. This sequence encodes CSARDPRAGNEQFF.

J is TRBJ1-1 and V is TRBV20-1, with a tentative D call TRBD1 (5 bases). CDR1 and CDR2 (germline): DFQATT, SNEGSKA (reference sequence). Trimming removed 6 bases from V and 0 bases from J, with 23 bases in between. This CDR3 has 17 amino acids. Here the CDR3 reads CSARMNVRRGMNTEAFF. The CDR3 DNA reads as TGCAGTGCCAGAATGAACGTTCGGAGGGGTATGAACACTGAAGCTTTCTTT.

The chain recombines TRBV4-1 with TRBJ2-4; D unclear. CDR3 size: 16 residues. The germline V gene has CDR1 MGHRA and CDR2 YSYEKL. Trimming stripped 4 bases from V and 0 bases from J, with 13 bases between. The CDR3 spells CASSPESLIAKNIQYF. In nucleotides, the CDR3 is TGCGCCAGCAGCCCAGAGTCGTTAATAGCCAAAAACATTCAGTACTTC.

This clonotype was seen a handful of times. CDR3 in DNA: TGCAGTGCTAGAGCTGACACTGGAGGTCAAGAGACCCAGTACTTC. Translation: CSARADTGGQETQYF. The genes are TRBV20-1 and TRBJ2-5; TRBD2 might be the D (5 bases). V dropped 1 base and J dropped 2 bases, with 14 bases sitting between them. The CDR3 consists of 15 residues. Germline loops: CDR1 DFQATT, CDR2 SNEGSKA (reference sequence).

The V gene is TRBV6-1, the J gene TRBJ2-1; 13 nucleotides agree with TRBD2. Germline CDR1 is MNHNS and CDR2 is SASEGT. J gave up 5 bases and V 6 bases, and 7 bases lay outside the gene matches. The CDR3 has 16 residues. The DNA of the CDR3 is TGTGCCAGCAGATCCCGTACTAGCGGGAGGGACAATGAGCAGTTCTTC. It codes for CASRSRTSGRDNEQFF.

The CDR3 reads CASRHTGGGYEQYF. The CDR3 DNA sequence: TGTGCCAGCAGGCATACAGGGGGAGGTTACGAGCAGTACTTC. The chain links TRBV28 to TRBJ2-7; 8 bases align to TRBD1. V was pared by 6 bases and J by 4 bases, with 8 bases of the junction left unmatched. From germline, CDR1 is MDHEN and CDR2 SYDVKM. This CDR3 contains 14 residues.

Ten or more counts support this clonotype. The V gene is TRBV28, the J gene TRBJ2-3, with 13 bases matching TRBD2. CDR3 length equals 15 residues. Losses at the gene ends were 6 bases for V and 5 bases for J; bases not matched to a gene: 5. CDR1 and CDR2 from the germline V gene are MDHEN and SYDVKM. The CDR3: CASSRGTSGIDTQYF. The CDR3 bases are TGTGCCAGCAGCAGGGGGACTAGCGGGATAGATACGCAGTATTTT. Full variable domain (missing parts from reference TRBV28 and TRBJ2-3): DVKVTQSSRYLVKRTGEKVFLECVQDMDHENMFWYRQDPGLGLRLIYFSYDVKMKEKGDIPEGYSVSREKKERFSLILESASTNQTSMYLCASSRGTSGIDTQYFGPGTRLTVL.

This clonotype was counted ten times or more. V and J are TRBV20-1 and TRBJ2-4, with 9 bases matching TRBD2. The CDR3 is made up of 19 amino acids. Looked up from germline, CDR1 is DFQATT and CDR2 is SNEGSKA (reference sequence). Trimming at V came to 3 bases and at J to 2 bases, leaving 17 bases not matched to a gene. In DNA, the CDR3 is TGCAGTGCTAGTTCCTTTGGGGCTCCGGGACTAGCACCCAAAAACATTCAGTACTTC. Translating it yields CSASSFGAPGLAPKNIQYF.

V gene TRBV28 combines with J gene TRBJ1-5, with 7 bases aligning to TRBD1. Germline trimming cut 5 bases from V and 3 bases from J; bases unmatched to any gene: 7. The CDR3 runs to 15 residues. Germline assignment: CDR1 MDHEN and CDR2 SYDVKM. The CDR3 DNA reads as TGTGCCAGCAGTCAGAAGACAGGGTACAATCAGCCCCAGCATTTT. Amino acid sequence: CASSQKTGYNQPQHF.